Many counts were recorded for the clone carrying this T cell receptor (beta chain). Its target is not known. In germline, CDR1 is SQVTM, CDR2 ANQGSEA. The V and J ends lost 1 base and 1 base, in that order; junction bases with no gene match: 4. The CDR3 totals 17 residues. These data originate in a study of T cell repertoires in cytomegalovirus infection. Across the whole study: The public TCR beta signatures pointed to both CMV infection and matching HLA type. Notes on the study in general: Ex vivo responses were dominated by HLA-C-restricted CMV-specific TCR beta clonotypes. Cumulative public TCR beta family frequency identified CMV carriers with the relevant HLA.

TCRdb reanalysed the reads using MiXCR and keeps one entry per CDR3 protein. Counted here are 200,000 to 250,000 distinct CDR3 sequences, 5% to 8.5% occurring once; the ten biggest clones make up around 6.9%. The chain carries TRBV29-1 and TRBJ2-5, with 15 bases fitting TRBD2. The sequenced material came from PBMCs. This TCR derives from a human donor in good health (CMV status not recorded). Some clones in this sample may be carry-over from other donors' samples. CDR3 DNA: TGCAGCGTTGAAGGGACTAGCGGGGGGGGGCCCCAAGAGACCCAGTACTTC. Its protein product is CSVEGTSGGGPQETQYF. Full variable domain (remainder filled in from reference TRBV29-1 and TRBJ2-5): SAVISQKPSRDICQRGTSLTIQCQVDSQVTMMFWYRQQPGQSLTLIATANQGSEATYESGFVIDKFPISRPNLTFSTLTVSNMSPEDSSIYLCSVEGTSGGGPQETQYFGPGTRLLVL.